The entry below describes one T cell receptor beta chain. The table lists this clonotype with a few counts. Its antigen is currently not known. The sample holds no much larger clone one base away, and base qualities are not on file. PBMCs were isolated by Ficoll-Paque density gradient centrifugation. Trimming at the junction amounts to 7 bases on V and 0 bases on J, and the germline ends lie 19 bases apart. From cysteine to phenylalanine, the CDR3 is 17 amino acids long. Solely the CDR3 DNA is kept, with 51 bases framed from the first base. CDR1 is given as LNHDA and CDR2 as SQIVND, both from the germline V gene (reference sequence). This entry comes from a study of T-cell memory formation after mild COVID-19 (dated by TCRdb to about 2021). At the level of the whole study: TCR sequence clusters from the two donors were found to be largely donor specific. In a couple of donors, T-cell clones that expanded and contracted after mild COVID-19 were tracked by sequencing TCRalpha and TCRbeta repertoires over time. Two young, previously healthy adult volunteers made up the cohort, one male and one female.

Sequencing relied on an Illumina NovaSeq 6000. Using 5'RACE with constant-segment primers, TCRalpha and TCRbeta cDNA libraries were constructed, with sample barcodes and unique molecular identifiers added in the process. RNA was extracted from every sample with Trizol reagent. Libraries were amplified in two PCR steps, with a second sample barcode and Illumina TruSeq adapters added in the second step. The libraries were sequenced on an Illumina NovaSeq using 2 x 150 bp paired-end reads. The paper's data handling went like this. Demultiplexing of reads and collapsing into UMI-guided consensus sequences were performed with migec v1.2.7. Using mixcr v2.1.11, UMI consensuses were aligned to TRA and TRB V and J templates and then assembled into clonotypes. Expanded or contracted clonotypes were those called significant by both edgeR and NoisET, with noise models trained on biological replicates. edgeR calls used a false discovery rate-adjusted p below 0.01 and a log2 fold-change threshold of 1. PCA with hierarchical clustering of max-normalized trajectories of the 1000 most abundant clonotypes was used as exploratory dynamics analysis. Separately sequenced CD4+ and CD8+ repertoires were used to assign a CD4 or CD8 phenotype to each responding clone. TCRdb reprocessing: public reads trimmed at Q25 with fastp, clones called with MiXCR, in-frame beta chains kept. Here each entry gathers all rows of one CDR3 protein and keeps the most common genes and DNA. TCRdb assigned the V and J calls; the authors' analysis was not used. The sample table records about 210,000 distinct CDR3 sequences; roughly 27% of these occur just once. The leading ten clones occupy approximately 10% of the sample.

The investigation overall reported the following: Contracting CD4+ clones turned up mainly in the CM and EM memory subsets, whereas EMRA was where CD8+ clones were enriched. Only two mild cases were covered in the study, and larger cohorts including severe cases with pre-infection samples were considered necessary. The second-wave clones that peaked on day 37 were not confirmed to be SARS-CoV-2 specific. The detection of some responding clones in pre-infection memory suggests that pre-existing cross-reactive memory T cells joined the SARS-CoV-2 response. Clones contracting from day 15 to 85 had balanced CD4/CD8 phenotypes, while a second wave expanding from day 15 to 37 was biased towards CD4+.

Sequenced input: PBMCs or a T cell subset sorted from them (not recorded which). This clonotype was obtained from an adult woman who had mild COVID-19 (a few samples of this study predate the infection). The sample titles of this study are shuffled in the database, so cell type and time point are left out; the donor was told from shared clones. This sequence uses TRBV19 and TRBJ1-3, with the D gene too uncertain to name. The CDR3 in this case is CASITSAGYYSGNTIYF. The nucleotide sequence reads TGTGCCAGTATCACTTCGGCAGGATACTACTCTGGAAACACCATATATTTT.